This T cell receptor beta chain was captured by sequencing in a study of beta chain features in type 1 diabetes. General study results and limits: For TCRB rearrangement, an influence of HLA type remained unresolved here. Type 1 diabetes patients had VDJ junctions that carried fewer insertions and more deletions. Patients' naive, central memory and regulatory TCRB repertoires appeared more alike than those of healthy donors.

V shed 3 bases and J 11 bases; nucleotides not matched to a gene: 14. The germline gives CDR1 KGHSH, CDR2 LQKENI. The CDR3 totals 15 residues. Every isolated RNA sample was fully reverse transcribed, so sequencing captured expressed TCRB transcripts. Sequenced by immunoSEQ multiplex PCR; TCRdb stores in-frame clones only, minus some. The table lists 130,000 to 150,000 clones, about 44% of them singletons. Cells sorted by CD45RO/CCR7/CD25/CD127/CD95/CD27 comprised CD4+ naive, central memory, regulatory and stem cell-like memory cells. About this clone: Its target is not known.

This chain connects TRBV18 to TRBJ2-5, with 8 positions matching TRBD2. The sequenced material came from Tregs from blood. The source is a man aged 18 to 35 in good health. CDR3 loop: CASSPSGREGKEQYF. The CDR3 coding sequence is TGTGCCAGCTCACCCTCGGGACGGGAGGGGAAAGAGCAGTACTTC.